This T cell receptor beta chain was sequenced in a study of blood T cells in healthy people across ages. Whole-study results and caveats: PBMCs were not sorted, which prevented a conclusive comparison of naive versus antigen-experienced cells.

The germline CDR1 and CDR2 sequences are LNHNV and YYDKDF (reference sequence). Trimming pared 3 bases from V and 2 bases from J, leaving 11 bases between. This CDR3 spans 15 amino acids. This clonotype was seen a handful of times. The antigen is undetermined. Together with a sample-barcoded 5' primer, a J-beta primer mix was included in a second PCR lasting roughly 6 to 12 cycles. TCRdb analysed the 5' RACE reads with MiXCR anew, one entry per CDR3 protein. The table includes hundreds of thousands of distinct CDR3 sequences, 43% detected once. This receptor was taken from a woman aged 55-75 years in good health. The sequenced material came from blood. This sequence joins TRBV15 and TRBJ1-5; D gene unclear. This CDR3 is CATSRTYGGNQPQHF. As DNA, the CDR3 is TGTGCCACCAGCAGGACCTATGGGGGCAATCAGCCCCAGCATTTT.